This passage covers 24 T cell receptor beta chains from one sample sequenced in a study of human T cells and chemical hapten exposure. TCRdb re-analysed the RACE reads in MiXCR, keeping a single row per CDR3 protein. The sample records about 120,000 distinct CDR3 sequences, roughly 13% being singletons. Time point: pre-sensitization, week 0. The treatment was: therapeutic diphenylcyclopropenone sensitization with weekly scalp DPC. The sequencing used whole blood, collected in connection with sensitization to the hapten diphenylcyclopropenone (DPC). The origin of the receptors is a woman between 18 and 29 years old with alopecia areata. Some clones in this sample may be carry-over from other donors' samples.

This clonotype showed up just a few times. The gene calls are TRBV10-3 and TRBJ2-1; D remains ambiguous. CDR1 is ENHRY and CDR2 is SYGVKD in the germline V gene. The CDR3 runs 13 residues. Trimming took off 4 bases at V and 5 bases at J, with 9 bases between the two ends. The CDR3: CAISGTVDNEQFF. CDR3 nucleotides: TGTGCCATCAGTGGTACAGTGGACAATGAGCAGTTCTTC.

V and J are TRBV7-2 and TRBJ1-1, with D unresolved. Germline CDR1 and CDR2: SGHTA and FQGNSA. Trimming left V 5 bases short and J 0 bases short, with 16 bases between. The CDR3 runs to 16 residues. CDR3 nucleotide sequence: TGTGCCAGCAGCCCCTTAAGTAGGTCCCTGAACACTGAAGCTTTCTTT. Translated, it gives CASSPLSRSLNTEAFF.

This clonotype has only a few counts. The chain links TRBV19 to TRBJ2-7; D might be TRBD2 (6 bases). V was trimmed by 7 bases and J by 3 bases, leaving 22 bases between them. Germline assignment: CDR1 LNHDA and CDR2 SQIVND (reference sequence). CDR3 length: 16 residues. This chain's CDR3 is CASNGRHAGRIYEQYF. Written as DNA, the CDR3 is TGTGCCAGTAACGGACGCCACGCGGGACGGATCTACGAGCAGTACTTC.

The V call is TRBV29-1, the J call TRBJ2-3; D remains ambiguous. This CDR3 has 13 amino acids. Germline CDR1 reads SQVTM; CDR2 reads ANQGSEA. Trimming shortened V by 4 bases and J by 2 bases, and 10 bases separated the two germline ends. The CDR3 sequence is CSVVVSHTDTQYF. The CDR3 bases are TGCAGCGTTGTCGTCAGTCACACAGATACGCAGTATTTT.

This chain connects TRBV27 to TRBJ1-1; 7 bases map to TRBD1. With 4 bases clipped from V and 2 bases from J, the junction kept 7 bases outside the gene matches. Germline assignment: CDR1 MNHEY and CDR2 SMNVEV (reference sequence). This CDR3 spans 15 amino acids. The CDR3 loop reads CASSSRQGLNTEAFF. The DNA for the CDR3 is TGTGCCAGCAGTTCACGACAGGGATTAAACACTGAAGCTTTCTTT.

The chain carries TRBV5-1 and TRBJ2-2; the match to TRBD1 covers 12 bases. J lost 4 bases, V lost 3 bases, and 4 bases had no gene match. Germline assignment: CDR1 SGHRS and CDR2 YFSETQ. CDR3 length: 16 amino acids. CDR3 DNA sequence: TGCGCCAGCAGCTCGGGACAGGGGGCGCCCACCGGGGAGCTGTTTTTT. Translation: CASSSGQGAPTGELFF.

A few counts support this clonotype. V usage is TRBV2 and J usage is TRBJ1-2; 7 bases map to TRBD1. The trim removed 9 bases at V and 0 bases at J, leaving 7 bases unmatched. Germline V gene data show CDR1 as SNHLY and CDR2 as FYNNEI. This CDR3 region has 14 residues. The CDR3 region is CARGQGDANYGYTF. The CDR3, as DNA: TGTGCCAGGGGGCAGGGGGACGCTAACTATGGCTACACCTTC. The whole variable domain, filled in from reference TRBV2 and TRBJ1-2, reads EPEVTQTPSHQVTQMGQEVILRCVPISNHLYFYWYRQILGQKVEFLVSFYNNEISEKSEIFDDQFSVERPDGSNFTLKIRSTKLEDSAMYFCARGQGDANYGYTFGSGTRLTVV.

The rearrangement uses TRBV4-1 and TRBJ2-5; TRBD1 agrees at 7 bases. The CDR3 spans 17 residues. V trimming: 3 bases; J trimming: 1 base; junction bases outside the gene matches: 11. Germline CDR1 MGHRA, CDR2 YSYEKL. The CDR3 protein is CASSQEPIGTAQETQYF. CDR3 DNA: TGCGCCAGCAGCCAGGAACCTATTGGGACAGCCCAAGAGACCCAGTACTTC.

V and J are TRBV6-5 and TRBJ2-7; no definite D call. The V and J ends lost 6 bases and 5 bases respectively, with 14 bases between them. Per the germline V gene, CDR1 is MNHEY and CDR2 is SVGAGI. CDR3 size: 13 residues. CDR3 DNA: TGTGCCAGCAGCTTAAAAGGGTACCACGAGCAGTACTTC. This translates into CASSLKGYHEQYF.

The chain links TRBV7-2 to TRBJ2-7; 8 bases fit TRBD1. V trimming: 6 bases; J trimming: 4 bases; junction bases outside the gene matches: 11. Germline CDR1 SGHTA, CDR2 FQGNSA. This CDR3 is 15 amino acids long. The DNA of the CDR3 is TGTGCCAGCAGTCCAGGGACAGGACGGATGTACGAGCAGTACTTC. The encoded protein is CASSPGTGRMYEQYF.

The CDR3, as DNA: TGTGCCAGCAGATCTAGCGGGATGGTGACCGGGGAGCTGTTTTTT. Its translation is CASRSSGMVTGELFF. This chain uses TRBV2 with TRBJ2-2; 9 nucleotides align to TRBD2. The junction had 7 bases not matched to a gene; V was cut back by 6 bases and J by 5 bases. Germline V gives CDR1 SNHLY, CDR2 FYNNEI. The length of the CDR3 is 15 residues.

The chain carries TRBV12-3 or TRBV12-4 and TRBJ2-3, with 12 bases that match TRBD2. CDR3 length equals 16 residues. J was trimmed by 0 bases and V by 5 bases; bases with no gene match: 3. The CDR3 reads CASSPSGGVSTDTQYF. CDR3 DNA sequence: TGTGCCAGCAGTCCTAGCGGGGGGGTTAGCACAGATACGCAGTATTTT.

This clonotype showed up just a few times. This chain joins TRBV7-2 and TRBJ1-1; possibly TRBD1 for D (5 bases). The CDR3 runs 15 residues. The germline gives CDR1 SGHTA, CDR2 FQGNSA. V was pared by 2 bases and J by 0 bases, with 10 bases between. CDR3 amino acids: CASSLMGRVNTEAFF. The DNA of the CDR3 is TGTGCCAGCAGCTTAATGGGGCGGGTGAACACTGAAGCTTTCTTT.

This clonotype was detected a few times. The V call is TRBV29-1, the J call TRBJ1-1; 8 bases agree with TRBD1. The CDR3 runs to 14 residues. The junction had 7 bases not matched to a gene; V was cut back by 7 bases and J by 0 bases. CDR1 and CDR2 from the germline V gene are SQVTM and ANQGSEA. CDR3 sequence reads: CSGRQGWVNTEAFF. The CDR3 DNA reads as TGCAGCGGAAGACAGGGGTGGGTGAACACTGAAGCTTTCTTT.

The chain is built from TRBV29-1 and TRBJ2-2; D is possibly TRBD2 (5 bases). CDR3 length: 12 residues. V lost 1 base, J lost 5 bases, and 5 bases lay in between. Germline CDR1 reads SQVTM; CDR2 reads ANQGSEA. The CDR3 sequence is CSVEGRTGELFF. CDR3 sequence (DNA): TGCAGCGTTGAAGGGAGGACCGGGGAGCTGTTTTTT.

V gene TRBV7-2 combines with J gene TRBJ1-6; 7 bases are shared with TRBD1. Germline assignment: CDR1 SGHTA and CDR2 FQGNSA. The CDR3 loop spans 15 amino acids. V lost 1 base to trimming and J lost 7 bases; unmatched junction nucleotides: 4. The chain's CDR3 is CASSLGTGFNSPLHF. The CDR3 region has the DNA TGTGCCAGCAGCTTAGGGACAGGATTCAATTCACCCCTCCACTTT. The full variable domain, its missing parts supplied by reference TRBV7-2 and TRBJ1-6, is GAGVSQSPSNKVTEKGKDVELRCDPISGHTALYWYRQSLGQGLEFLIYFQGNSAPDKSGLPSDRFSAERTGGSVSTLTIQRTQQEDSAVYLCASSLGTGFNSPLHFGNGTRLTVT.

This clonotype was recorded at least ten times. The chain carries TRBV12-3 or TRBV12-4 and TRBJ1-6, with TRBD1 matching 9 bases. This CDR3 has 15 residues. Trimming took 5 bases from V and 10 from J; bases not matched to a gene: 9. As DNA, the CDR3 is TGTGCCAGCAGTCACGCCGGGACAGGGAACTCACCCCTCCACTTT. Translating gives CASSHAGTGNSPLHF.

This clonotype showed up just a few times. Written as DNA, the CDR3 is TGTGCCAGCAGCGCGAGGGGTCTGAGCAATCAGCCCCAGCATTTT. It translates to CASSARGLSNQPQHF. This sequence joins TRBV9 and TRBJ1-5; D is possibly TRBD1 (5 bases). Germline assignment: CDR1 SGDLS and CDR2 YYNGEE. Between the trimmed V and J ends, which lost 3 bases and 1 base, there was a span of 11 bases. This CDR3 region has 15 residues.

V usage is TRBV28 and J usage is TRBJ2-7; D uncertain. V was pared by 6 bases and J by 0 bases, with 12 bases between. The CDR3 is 14 residues long. The germline gives CDR1 MDHEN, CDR2 SYDVKM. The CDR3 DNA follows: TGTGCCAGCAGGGACGGACCTCCCTCCTACGAGCAGTACTTC. Its translation: CASRDGPPSYEQYF.

This clonotype turned up a few times. CDR3 sequence: CASSVAGTSSEAFF. In DNA form, the CDR3 reads TGTGCCAGCAGCGTAGCGGGCACCTCATCAGAAGCTTTCTTT. The chain uses TRBV9 and TRBJ1-1; D gene uncertain. CDR3 length equals 14 residues. The germline V and J ends were trimmed by 0 bases and 8 bases, with 14 bases remaining between them. From germline, CDR1 is SGDLS and CDR2 YYNGEE.

This clonotype appeared a few times. The chain combines TRBV12-3 or TRBV12-4 with TRBJ2-5; D perhaps matches TRBD2 (7 bases). V lost 6 bases and J 5 bases, leaving 16 bases between the germline ends. The CDR3 spans 14 residues. The CDR3: CASSRGGLQETQYF. Written as DNA, the CDR3 is TGTGCCAGCAGCCGCGGGGGCCTCCAGGAGACCCAGTACTTC.

This clonotype was observed at least ten times. The V call is TRBV12-5, the J call TRBJ1-2; D uncertain. Trimming took 0 bases from V and 3 from J, leaving 14 bases between them. This CDR3 region has 16 residues. In germline, CDR1 is LGHNT, CDR2 FRNRAP. The CDR3: CASGLVIADAYYGYTF. The DNA for the CDR3 is TGTGCTAGTGGTTTGGTAATCGCAGACGCGTACTATGGCTACACCTTC. The full variable domain, with the rest looked up from reference TRBV12-5 and TRBJ1-2, is DARVTQTPRHKVTEMGQEVTMRCQPILGHNTVFWYRQTMMQGLELLAYFRNRAPLDDSGMPKDRFSAEMPDATLATLKIQPSEPRDSAVYFCASGLVIADAYYGYTFGSGTRLTVV.

This clonotype turned up a few times. V and J are TRBV30 and TRBJ1-2; tentatively, D is TRBD1 (5 bases). V gave up 5 bases and J gave up 8 bases, with 24 bases separating them. CDR1 and CDR2 from the germline V gene are GTSNPN and SVGIG (reference sequence). The CDR3 covers 15 residues. The CDR3 DNA follows: TGTGCCTGGGTACGGAGGAATCTGGGACTAGGCGGCTACACCTTC. As protein: CAWVRRNLGLGGYTF.

This clonotype was observed at least ten times. This chain links TRBV7-6 with TRBJ1-1; D perhaps matches TRBD1 (5 bases). Germline CDR1 is SGHVS and CDR2 is FNYEAQ. The CDR3 has 15 amino acids. Trimming stripped 1 base from V and 3 bases from J, with 12 bases between. The CDR3 is CASSLGRLGDTEAFF. In DNA form, the CDR3 reads TGTGCCAGCAGCTTAGGGCGTTTGGGGGACACTGAAGCTTTCTTT.